A single sample gave rise to the 21 T cell receptor beta chains below, sequenced in a study of CD8 T cells in ankylosing spondylitis. TCRdb analysed the 5' RACE reads with MiXCR anew, one entry per CDR3 protein. The data contain 200,000 to 300,000 distinct CDR3 sequences, approximately 10% of them singletons. The specimen sequenced was blood, either unsorted or a sorted T cell fraction (not recorded which). These TCRs come from a male donor with ankylosing spondylitis or in good health (not recorded which).

This clonotype occurred many times. This chain connects TRBV25-1 to TRBJ2-1, with 7 bases aligning to TRBD2. This CDR3 has 17 residues. The germline V gene encodes CDR1 MGHDK and CDR2 SYGVNS. Losses at the gene ends were 3 bases for V and 0 bases for J; bases not matched to a gene: 8. Written as DNA, the CDR3 is TGTGCCAGCAGTGAGGAGGTCGGCGGGGGCTCCTACAATGAGCAGTTCTTC. It is translated as CASSEEVGGGSYNEQFF.

The chain carries TRBV20-1 and TRBJ2-7; 9 nucleotides line up with TRBD2. The J segment lost 7 bases and the V segment lost 1 base, leaving 17 bases of the junction unmatched. There are 17 residues in the CDR3. The germline V gene encodes CDR1 DFQATT and CDR2 SNEGSKA (reference sequence). Here the CDR3 DNA reads TGCAGTGCTAGAGGTCCTATTGCGGGAGGGCCCTCGGTAGAGCAGTACTTC. This encodes CSARGPIAGGPSVEQYF.

The rearrangement uses TRBV5-8 and TRBJ2-2, with D hard to call. V lost 6 bases to trimming and J lost 7 bases, with 13 bases between them. Germline values: CDR1 SGHTS, CDR2 YDEGEE. This CDR3 has 13 amino acids. CDR3 residues: CASTILGSGELFF. CDR3 nucleotides: TGTGCCAGCACCATCCTGGGTAGCGGGGAGCTGTTTTTT.

This clonotype was counted at least ten times. The CDR3 DNA reads as TGTGCCAGCAGCTTAGAAGGGACTAGCGGCTACATTCAGTACTTC. Translated, it gives CASSLEGTSGYIQYF. This chain connects TRBV11-2 to TRBJ2-4; 11 nucleotides line up with TRBD2. CDR1 SGHAT and CDR2 FQNNGV come from the germline V gene. V trimming: 0 bases; J trimming: 8 bases; junction bases outside the gene matches: 3. The CDR3 runs to 15 residues.

There are many counts of this clonotype. The gene calls are TRBV5-6 and TRBJ2-5; D remains unclear. Trimming took off 1 base at V and 1 base at J, with 8 bases between the two ends. Germline V CDR1 and CDR2: SGHDT, YYEEEE. The CDR3 runs 14 residues. The CDR3 DNA is TGTGCCAGCAGCTTGCGACTGACCCAAGAGACCCAGTACTTC. Protein: CASSLRLTQETQYF. Complete variable domain (other parts from reference TRBV5-6 and TRBJ2-5): DAGVTQSPTHLIKTRGQQVTLRCSPKSGHDTVSWYQQALGQGPQFIFQYYEEEERQRGNFPDRFSGHQFPNYSSELNVNALLLGDSALYLCASSLRLTQETQYFGPGTRLLVL.

The chain has TRBV7-2 and TRBJ1-2; 8 positions agree with TRBD1. Germline V gives CDR1 SGHTA, CDR2 FQGNSA. Trimming took 5 bases from V and 4 from J; bases not matched to a gene: 6. The CDR3 length is 14 residues. The chain's CDR3 is CASSLGTGSYGYTF. DNA of the CDR3: TGTGCCAGCAGCCTTGGGACAGGATCCTATGGCTACACCTTC.

The chain has TRBV7-2 and TRBJ2-1; 12 positions match TRBD2. The germline gives CDR1 SGHTA, CDR2 FQGNSA. CDR3 length equals 15 residues. V dropped 3 bases and J dropped 10; count of bases not matched to a gene: 7. The CDR3: CASSFATSGGPEQFF. The CDR3 DNA reads as TGTGCCAGCAGCTTCGCCACTAGCGGGGGGCCCGAGCAGTTCTTC.

This clonotype was observed a handful of times. The chain carries TRBV30 and TRBJ1-6; D not certain. The CDR3 runs to 13 residues. Trimming took off 4 bases at V and 6 bases at J, with 10 bases between the two ends. Germline V lookup: CDR1 GTSNPN, CDR2 SVGIG (reference sequence). The CDR3 loop reads CAWTREANSPLHF. The DNA of the CDR3 is TGTGCCTGGACGAGGGAGGCTAATTCACCCCTCCACTTT.

This clonotype was seen ten or more times. The J gene is TRBJ1-1, the V gene TRBV15; tentative D call: TRBD1 (6 bases). V lost 0 bases and J lost 1, with 18 bases in between. Germline values: CDR1 LNHNV, CDR2 YYDKDF (reference sequence). The CDR3 runs to 18 residues. The CDR3 DNA follows: TGTGCCACCAGCAGAGATCAAGGTGGAGGGGGGCGGAACACTGAAGCTTTCTTT. It is translated as CATSRDQGGGGRNTEAFF.

Regarding this clonotype: Germline is not matched at one junction end, which may reflect a read error. V usage is TRBV20-1 and J usage is TRBJ2-1; 8 bases line up with TRBD2. The CDR3 has 17 residues. In germline, CDR1 is DFQATT, CDR2 SNEGSKA (reference sequence). In DNA form, the CDR3 reads TGCTGTGCCCCGCGGAGACCCGGGACTAGAACGTACAATGAGCAGTTCTTC. This codes for CCAPRRPGTRTYNEQFF.

The table lists this clonotype with many counts. This chain joins TRBV12-3 or TRBV12-4 and TRBJ2-2; no clear D. The CDR3 is made up of 14 amino acids. Trimming took 6 bases from V and 4 from J, leaving 12 bases between them. The CDR3: CASSLSDGTGELFF. The CDR3 DNA follows: TGTGCCAGCAGCCTAAGCGACGGCACCGGGGAGCTGTTTTTT.

This clonotype showed up many times. The DNA of the CDR3 is TGCGCCAGCAGCAGGGCAGCCTCCTACAATGAGCAGTTCTTC. This encodes CASSRAASYNEQFF. The rearrangement joins TRBV5-1 to TRBJ2-1; D ambiguous. The V gene lost 4 bases and the J gene lost 0 bases, with 8 bases spanning the gap. The CDR3 totals 14 residues. Germline lookup yields CDR1 SGHRS and CDR2 YFSETQ.

This clonotype was detected many times. The chain employs TRBV3-1 and TRBJ1-2; D remains ambiguous. In germline, CDR1 is LGHDT, CDR2 YNNKEL (reference sequence). The length of the CDR3 is 13 residues. V lost 0 bases to trimming and J lost 1 base, with 3 bases between them. CDR3 DNA sequence: TGTGCCAGCAGCCAAGACTATAACTATGGCTACACCTTC. Protein product: CASSQDYNYGYTF. Filled out from reference TRBV3-1 and TRBJ1-2, the complete variable domain reads DTAVSQTPKYLVTQMGNDKSIKCEQNLGHDTMYWYKQDSKKFLKIMFSYNNKELIINETVPNRFSPKSPDKAHLNLHINSLELGDSAVYFCASSQDYNYGYTFGSGTRLTVV.

This clonotype was counted at least ten times. The chain has TRBV12-3 or TRBV12-4 and TRBJ2-1; 8 positions agree with TRBD1. With 6 bases clipped from V and 6 bases from J, the junction kept 7 bases outside the gene matches. The CDR3 consists of 14 residues. CDR3 amino acids: CASRFRDRPNEQFF. The DNA of the CDR3 is TGTGCCAGCAGATTCCGGGACAGGCCCAATGAGCAGTTCTTC.

This clonotype was observed at least ten times. The chain employs TRBV12-3 or TRBV12-4 and TRBJ2-4; a weak D match, TRBD1 (5 bases). CDR3 length equals 16 residues. V was shortened by 5 bases and J by 9 bases, with 23 bases between the two germline ends. In nucleotides, the CDR3 is TGTGCCAGCAGTCCCCTATTAGGGGCGAAGCCGGCCATTCAGTACTTC. Protein sequence: CASSPLLGAKPAIQYF.

This clonotype was seen many times. The chain carries TRBV10-2 and TRBJ2-7; 7 nucleotides align to TRBD1. Germline trimming cut 6 bases from V and 5 bases from J; bases unmatched to any gene: 10. The germline V gene has CDR1 WSHSY and CDR2 SAAADI. This CDR3 has 14 amino acids. DNA of the CDR3: TGCGCCAGCAGGCTGACAGGGTCCGGCGACGAGCAGTACTTC. Amino acid sequence: CASRLTGSGDEQYF.

This clonotype was observed at least ten times. The rearrangement uses TRBV7-2 and TRBJ2-3; TRBD2 aligns across 9 bases. The ends lost 5 bases at V and 4 bases at J; junction bases unmatched: 4. The CDR3 length is 14 residues. Germline assignment: CDR1 SGHTA and CDR2 FQGNSA. CDR3: CASSVGLAADTQYF. In nucleotides, the CDR3 is TGTGCCAGCAGCGTGGGACTAGCCGCAGATACGCAGTATTTT.

This chain uses TRBV20-1 with TRBJ1-3; no reliable D call. This CDR3 contains 13 residues. V lost 7 bases to trimming and J lost 2 bases, with 12 bases between them. Germline V lookup: CDR1 DFQATT, CDR2 SNEGSKA (reference sequence). CDR3 nucleotide sequence: TGCAGTGTCCCGAGTGGGCCTGGAAACACCATATATTTT. Encoded protein: CSVPSGPGNTIYF.

This clonotype has just a few counts. At one boundary the junction diverges from the germline segment, which might be a read error. The chain employs TRBV20-1 and TRBJ1-1; TRBD1 matches at 8 bases. The CDR3 sequence is 12 residues long. Germline CDR1 is DFQATT and CDR2 is SNEGSKA (reference sequence). Written as DNA, the CDR3 is TGCAGTGCTTCCCGGACAGGGTTCTTGGGACACTTT. This encodes CSASRTGFLGHF.

This clonotype has ten or more counts. The chain joins TRBV4-1 to TRBJ2-5, with TRBD1 identical over 12 bases. This CDR3 is 22 amino acids long. The germline CDR1 and CDR2 sequences are MGHRA and YSYEKL. V lost 1 base to trimming and J lost 5 bases; unmatched junction nucleotides: 23. The CDR3 sequence is CASSQVTGTGGSTFRVGETQYF. The DNA for the CDR3 is TGCGCCAGCAGCCAAGTTACCGGGACAGGGGGCTCTACGTTTCGAGTTGGGGAGACCCAGTACTTC.

This clonotype was detected many times. The chain employs TRBV7-8 and TRBJ2-2; TRBD2 agrees at 9 bases. The germline CDR1 and CDR2 sequences are SGHVS and FQNEAQ. CDR3 length: 16 amino acids. The junction had 4 bases not matched to a gene; V was cut back by 5 bases and J by 0 bases. CDR3 in amino acids: CASSALAGTNTGELFF. CDR3 nucleotide sequence: TGTGCCAGCAGCGCTCTAGCGGGAACGAACACCGGGGAGCTGTTTTTT.